The clone carrying this T cell receptor beta chain is a singleton in its sample. Antigen specificity is unknown. Profiling relied on immunoSEQ multiplex PCR, and the TCRdb table lists in-frame clones only, not all of them. The repertoire holds around 100,000 clones, roughly 84% seen once, with about 0.93% in the top ten. The data belong to a study of graft-versus-host responses after intestinal transplantation. This CDR3 is built from 15 residues. Germline CDR1 LNHDA, CDR2 SQIVND (reference sequence). The V segment lost 1 base and the J segment 5 bases; nucleotides outside the gene matches: 4. Notes on the study in general: Within the allografts of patients who had graft-donor T cell macrochimerism, graft-versus-host to host-versus-graft clonal ratios were high. Declines in HvG clones occurring early post-transplant were associated with peak circulating GvH clone levels.

This sequence was found in a human donor who was the organ donor for an intestinal transplant. The sample in question was unstimulated CD4+ T cells sorted from spleen or lymph node cells, obtained before transplant. V is TRBV19 and J is TRBJ2-1; 8 bases align to TRBD1. The DNA of the CDR3 is TGTGCCAGTAGTATAGGGACAGGGCCAGACAATGAGCAGTTCTTC. Encoded protein: CASSIGTGPDNEQFF.